One and the same sample provided the 27 T cell receptor beta chains below, sequenced in a study of STAT5B mutations in CD4+ large granular lymphocyte leukemia. Method: immunoSEQ multiplex PCR; TCRdb's copy keeps in-frame clones and lacks some. The sample includes nearly 35,000 clones, about 65% seen only once; the top ten take 1.5% to 2%. The sample comprised CD4+ T cells from blood buffy coats. All receptors derive from a human donor in good health.

V is TRBV6-1 and J is TRBJ1-1; tentative D call: TRBD1 (6 bases). CDR1 and CDR2 from the germline V gene are MNHNS and SASEGT. Trimming cost V 4 bases and J 3 bases, with 12 bases left between them. The CDR3 has 14 amino acids. CDR3 DNA: TGTGCCAGCAGTGCGGTCCCAGGGGACACTGAAGCTTTCTTT. Translated, it gives CASSAVPGDTEAFF.

The chain carries TRBV19 and TRBJ1-5; the D is unclear. CDR3 length: 13 amino acids. The V end was cut by 6 bases, the J end by 7 bases, with 13 bases between. Germline loops: CDR1 LNHDA, CDR2 SQIVND (reference sequence). CDR3 sequence: CASSFDGAQPQHF. The CDR3 coding sequence is TGTGCCAGTAGCTTTGACGGCGCGCAGCCCCAGCATTTT.

This clone was seen a few times. V gene TRBV9 combines with J gene TRBJ1-2; 7 nucleotides agree with TRBD1. Germline V CDR1 and CDR2: SGDLS, YYNGEE. With 0 bases clipped from V and 5 bases from J, the junction kept 7 bases outside the gene matches. This CDR3 comprises 15 residues. The chain's CDR3 is CASSVDKRQGYGYTF. DNA for the CDR3: TGTGCCAGCAGCGTAGATAAGAGACAGGGATATGGCTACACCTTC.

The chain links TRBV5-4 to TRBJ2-5; no firm D call. CDR3 length: 18 amino acids. Trimming took 4 bases from V and 1 from J, leaving 23 bases between them. CDR1 and CDR2 from the germline V gene are SGHNT and YYREEE (reference sequence). As DNA, the CDR3 is TGTGCCAGCAGCATTTCGCCCAAGACTGGCGTGGTCCAAGAGACCCAGTACTTC. Amino acid sequence: CASSISPKTGVVQETQYF. The full variable domain, in which reference TRBV5-4 and TRBJ2-5 provide the parts outside the CDR3, is ETGVTQSPTHLIKTRGQQVTLRCSSQSGHNTVSWYQQALGQGPQFIFQYYREEENGRGNFPPRFSGLQFPNYSSELNVNALELDDSALYLCASSISPKTGVVQETQYFGPGTRLLVL.

This clone appeared a few times. The J gene is TRBJ1-1, the V gene TRBV29-1, with D possibly matching TRBD1 (6 bases). Trimming took 4 bases from V and 6 from J, leaving 12 bases between them. Per the germline V gene, CDR1 is SQVTM and CDR2 is ANQGSEA. This CDR3 is 12 amino acids long. DNA of the CDR3: TGCAGCGTTGGAACAGGGTTGTCTGAAGCTTTCTTT. As protein: CSVGTGLSEAFF.

The chain has TRBV6-1 and TRBJ1-4; no clear D. The CDR3 is made up of 14 amino acids. Germline loops: CDR1 MNHNS, CDR2 SASEGT. V dropped 8 bases and J dropped 6 bases, with 16 bases sitting between them. In nucleotides, the CDR3 is TGTGCCAGCCAAGAGCGGGGTCGGGATGAAAAACTGTTTTTT. Translated, it gives CASQERGRDEKLFF.

This clone has a handful of counts. The chain uses TRBV7-9 and TRBJ2-5, with unresolved D. CDR3 length equals 16 residues. Germline CDR1 SEHNR, CDR2 FQNEAQ (reference sequence). Trimming removed 5 bases at V and 1 base at J, with 17 bases between. The CDR3 sequence: CASSPGSWAFQETQYF. The CDR3 DNA is TGTGCCAGCAGCCCAGGATCGTGGGCATTCCAAGAGACCCAGTACTTC.

This chain connects TRBV27 to TRBJ1-2; D remains unclear. Germline CDR1 MNHEY, CDR2 SMNVEV (reference sequence). The V end lost 10 bases, the J end lost 8 bases, and 23 bases lay between the germline ends. CDR3 size: 14 residues. The CDR3 here is CATGQLNYAGGYTF. The CDR3 DNA reads as TGTGCCACCGGGCAACTAAATTATGCGGGAGGCTACACCTTC.

A few counts support this clone. The chain employs TRBV5-1 and TRBJ2-2, with D possibly being TRBD2 (6 bases). V lost 4 bases and J lost 4, with 11 bases in between. This CDR3 has 14 amino acids. The germline gives CDR1 SGHRS, CDR2 YFSETQ. CDR3 in DNA: TGCGCCAGCAGCCCGGTCGGGGGCACCGGGGAGCTGTTTTTT. This encodes CASSPVGGTGELFF.

The chain carries TRBV27 and TRBJ1-2; 8 nucleotides align to TRBD1. The junction had 4 bases not matched to a gene; V was cut back by 8 bases and J by 2 bases. Germline V gene lookup returns CDR1 MNHEY and CDR2 SMNVEV (reference sequence). The CDR3 extends over 13 amino acids. The CDR3 sequence is CASHRGGNYGYTF. In DNA form, the CDR3 reads TGTGCCAGCCACAGGGGGGGAAACTATGGCTACACCTTC.

The count of this clone is one. This rearrangement joins TRBV27 to TRBJ1-5; D unclear. V lost 6 bases to trimming and J lost 1 base, with 16 bases between them. Germline V gene sequence: CDR1 MNHEY, CDR2 SMNVEV (reference sequence). The CDR3 is 16 amino acids. The CDR3 DNA sequence: TGTGCCAGCAGCCCCGACGCCGGTTTCAGCAATCAGCCCCAGCATTTT. It codes for CASSPDAGFSNQPQHF.

The rearrangement uses TRBV5-8 and TRBJ2-7; D is unresolved. Trimming pared 0 bases from V and 2 bases from J, leaving 12 bases between. The CDR3 is 15 residues long. Per the germline V gene, CDR1 is SGHTS and CDR2 is YDEGEE. In DNA, the CDR3 is TGTGCCAGCAGCTTGGGGTTCCGACAAGCCTACGAGCAGTACTTC. Its protein is CASSLGFRQAYEQYF.

This sequence joins TRBV6-6 and TRBJ1-3, with D possibly TRBD1 on 5 matching bases. Germline V gene sequence: CDR1 MNHNY, CDR2 SVGAGI (reference sequence). The CDR3 has 13 amino acids. V was clipped by 6 bases and J by 6 bases, with 12 bases between them. CDR3 coding DNA: TGTGCCAGCAGGCCGGGAGGGGAAAACACCATATATTTT. Its translation is CASRPGGENTIYF.

V is TRBV27 and J is TRBJ1-3, with a tentative D call TRBD1 (5 bases). The CDR3 has 15 residues. V dropped 5 bases and J dropped 4 bases, with 15 bases sitting between them. From germline, CDR1 is MNHEY and CDR2 SMNVEV (reference sequence). CDR3 sequence: CASSPLGGSGNTIYF. The DNA for the CDR3 is TGTGCCAGCAGTCCCCTTGGGGGTTCGGGAAACACCATATATTTT.

The gene calls are TRBV4-1 and TRBJ1-1, with TRBD1 as a possible D gene (5 bases). The V and J ends lost 2 bases and 2 bases respectively, with 12 bases between them. Germline assignment: CDR1 MGHRA and CDR2 YSYEKL. The CDR3 is 15 residues long. The CDR3 DNA sequence: TGCGCCAGCAGCCAATACAGGATACAAAACACTGAAGCTTTCTTT. Translated: CASSQYRIQNTEAFF.

The chain employs TRBV18 and TRBJ1-5; no clear D gene. Per the germline V gene, CDR1 is KGHSH and CDR2 is LQKENI. CDR3 length: 15 amino acids. Trimming removed 0 bases from V and 4 bases from J, with 10 bases in between. The CDR3 loop is CASSPPSRVNQPQHF. CDR3 coding DNA: TGTGCCAGCTCACCACCAAGCCGGGTGAATCAGCCCCAGCATTTT. Together with reference TRBV18 and TRBJ1-5, the CDR3 gives the full variable domain: NAGVMQNPRHLVRRRGQEARLRCSPMKGHSHVYWYRQLPEEGLKFMVYLQKENIIDESGMPKERFSAEFPKEGPSILRIQQVVRGDSAAYFCASSPPSRVNQPQHFGDGTRLSIL.

This clone was counted between two and nine times. J is TRBJ1-1 and V is TRBV10-3; 10 bases agree with TRBD1. Germline loops: CDR1 ENHRY, CDR2 SYGVKD. The CDR3 is 15 amino acids. The J segment lost 4 bases and the V segment lost 7 bases, leaving 9 bases of the junction unmatched. The CDR3 DNA follows: TGTGCCATCACCCCGGGACAGGGGCGGATCACTGAAGCTTTCTTT. Protein: CAITPGQGRITEAFF.

V and J are TRBV19 and TRBJ1-3; weak D call: TRBD1 (5 bases). CDR1 is LNHDA and CDR2 is SQIVND in the germline V gene (reference sequence). V lost 1 base to trimming and J lost 2 bases, with 9 bases between them. The CDR3 spans 15 residues. This CDR3 reads CASSIATGAGNTIYF. In nucleotides, the CDR3 is TGTGCCAGTAGTATAGCCACAGGTGCTGGAAACACCATATATTTT.

The chain uses TRBV9 and TRBJ1-6; 9 nucleotides agree with TRBD1. The V segment lost 4 bases and the J segment 7 bases; nucleotides outside the gene matches: 6. Germline CDR1 reads SGDLS; CDR2 reads YYNGEE. The CDR3 totals 15 residues. The CDR3 reads CASSPGTGTNSPLHF. The CDR3 DNA sequence: TGTGCCAGCAGCCCTGGGACAGGGACGAATTCACCCCTCCACTTT.

This chain joins TRBV7-2 and TRBJ1-4; D might be TRBD1 (6 bases). Germline V lookup: CDR1 SGHTA, CDR2 FQGNSA. The CDR3 is 15 amino acids. Trimming left V 6 bases short and J 0 bases short, with 11 bases between. CDR3 nucleotides: TGTGCCAGCAGGGATACAGGGTCAACTAATGAAAAACTGTTTTTT. Translation: CASRDTGSTNEKLFF.

This chain joins TRBV6-6 and TRBJ2-5; possibly TRBD1 or TRBD2 for D (5 bases each). The germline CDR1 and CDR2 sequences are MNHNY and SVGAGI (reference sequence). The V end was cut by 5 bases, the J end by 5 bases, with 12 bases between. This CDR3 region has 13 residues. The CDR3: CASSPGTPETQYF. CDR3 nucleotide sequence: TGTGCCAGCAGTCCCGGGACCCCGGAGACCCAGTACTTC.

The chain couples TRBV7-3 to TRBJ1-6, with D maybe TRBD1 (6 bases). Per germline, CDR1 SGHTA and CDR2 FQGTGA. V lost 5 bases to trimming and J lost 9 bases, with 11 bases between them. The CDR3 length is 13 residues. CDR3 loop: CASSPGHGSPLHF. The CDR3 DNA reads TGTGCCAGCAGCCCGGGACACGGTTCACCCCTCCACTTT.

The chain employs TRBV5-4 and TRBJ2-3; D is perhaps TRBD1 or TRBD2 (5 bases each). The CDR3 is 15 amino acids. Germline values: CDR1 SGHNT, CDR2 YYREEE (reference sequence). The V end was cut by 5 bases, the J end by 4 bases, with 17 bases between. The CDR3 protein is CASRHFNGAPDTQYF. CDR3 in DNA: TGTGCCAGCAGACATTTTAACGGGGCGCCAGATACGCAGTATTTT.

J is TRBJ2-7 and V is TRBV28; 9 bases are a match to TRBD2. J gave up 2 bases and V 4 bases, and 3 bases lay outside the gene matches. Looked up from germline, CDR1 is MDHEN and CDR2 is SYDVKM. The CDR3 runs to 14 residues. CDR3 sequence: CASSSSGEAYEQYF. DNA for the CDR3: TGTGCCAGCAGTTCTAGCGGGGAGGCCTACGAGCAGTACTTC. The variable domain in full, with the rest retrieved from reference TRBV28 and TRBJ2-7, is DVKVTQSSRYLVKRTGEKVFLECVQDMDHENMFWYRQDPGLGLRLIYFSYDVKMKEKGDIPEGYSVSREKKERFSLILESASTNQTSMYLCASSSSGEAYEQYFGPGTRLTVT.

This chain links TRBV5-5 with TRBJ1-6, with a possible D match to TRBD1 (6 bases). CDR3 length equals 13 residues. CDR1 SGHKS and CDR2 YYEKEE come from the germline V gene (reference sequence). V was shortened by 6 bases and J by 5 bases, with 9 bases between the two germline ends. CDR3: CASTRGDNSPLHF. Written as DNA, the CDR3 is TGTGCCAGCACCAGGGGAGATAATTCACCCCTCCACTTT.

The rearrangement uses TRBV7-2 and TRBJ1-6; D might be TRBD1 (5 bases). V was cut by 5 bases and J by 0 bases, with 17 bases left in between. CDR3 length: 18 residues. The germline V gene encodes CDR1 SGHTA and CDR2 FQGNSA. CDR3 coding DNA: TGTGCCAGCAGCCAGAAGGCAGGGAGTAGCTCCTATAATTCACCCCTCCACTTT. Protein product: CASSQKAGSSSYNSPLHF.

This clone is a singleton in its sample. The chain uses TRBV6-1 and TRBJ2-3; TRBD2 aligns across 11 bases. CDR1 and CDR2 (germline): MNHNS, SASEGT. J lost 0 bases, V lost 2 bases, and 1 base had no gene match. The CDR3 extends over 16 amino acids. This chain's CDR3 is CASSETSGGSTDTQYF. CDR3 coding DNA: TGTGCCAGCAGTGAAACTAGCGGGGGAAGCACAGATACGCAGTATTTT.